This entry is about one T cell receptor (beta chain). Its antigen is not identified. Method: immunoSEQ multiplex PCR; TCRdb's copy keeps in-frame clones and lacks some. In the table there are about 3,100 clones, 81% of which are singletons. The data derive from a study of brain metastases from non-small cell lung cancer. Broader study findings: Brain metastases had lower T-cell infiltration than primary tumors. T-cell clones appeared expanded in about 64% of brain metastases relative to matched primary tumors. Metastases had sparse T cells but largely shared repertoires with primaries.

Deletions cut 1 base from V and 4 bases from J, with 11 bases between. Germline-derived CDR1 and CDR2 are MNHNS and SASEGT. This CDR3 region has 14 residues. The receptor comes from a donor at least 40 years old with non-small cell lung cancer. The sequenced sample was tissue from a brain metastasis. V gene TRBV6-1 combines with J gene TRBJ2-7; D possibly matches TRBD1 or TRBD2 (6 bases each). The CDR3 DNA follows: TGTGCCAGCAGTGAAGTGGGGGGCCCTTACGAGCAGTACTTC. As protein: CASSEVGGPYEQYF.